This T cell receptor beta chain emerged from a study of blood T cell repertoires in COVID-19. Study at large: Sites in the United States, Italy and Spain provided acute and convalescent COVID-19 samples. PBMCs, B-cell-depleted T cells, or T cells were the source of the cDNA or gDNA that made up the material.

In the source study's methods: Reference gene primers were amplified, and this amplification served to estimate nucleated cell counts. Repertoires were generated with immunoSEQ multiplex PCR, while TCRdb's copy carries only in-frame clones and drops some. From that table come the V and J calls and clone size; the DNA was used to work out D and trimming. The table records about 15,000 clones, 75% to 85% of them present only once. This clone appeared a single time. This CDR3 spans 16 amino acids. V shed 1 base, J shed 8 bases, and the junction held 3 bases outside the gene matches. The germline gives CDR1 SGHVS, CDR2 FQNEAQ.

J is TRBJ2-2 and V is TRBV7-8; 14 nucleotides agree with TRBD2. The sample taken for sequencing was peripheral blood. This TCR was sampled from a man aged 80 or over with active or convalescent COVID-19. The CDR3: CASSLGLAGGRGELFF. CDR3 bases: TGTGCCAGCAGCTTAGGACTAGCGGGGGGGCGAGGGGAGCTGTTTTTT.